This entry is about one T cell receptor (beta chain). Its antigen is unknown. The sample is drawn from a study of cytomegalovirus exposure and HLA in healthy donors. PCR involved 60 Vbeta and 13 Jbeta primers. Sequencing used immunoSEQ multiplex PCR; TCRdb keeps in-frame clones, though not all of them. Here the sample spans 150,000 to 200,000 clones, 70% to 85% being singletons. The CDR3 extends over 14 amino acids. Study-level points and caveats: Despite most TCR sequences being rare, some public TCRs occurred in many donors.

Source material: PBMCs. This clonotype was sampled from a man in his forties or fifties in good health and CMV-seropositive. This chain links TRBV12-2 with TRBJ1-2; the table assigns TRBD1, which was not confirmed against the DNA. TRBV12-2 is reported as a pseudogene. The CDR3 sequence: CASRLRQGNYGYTF. CDR3 nucleotide sequence: TGTGCAAGTCGCTTAAGACAGGGGAACTATGGCTACACCTTC.